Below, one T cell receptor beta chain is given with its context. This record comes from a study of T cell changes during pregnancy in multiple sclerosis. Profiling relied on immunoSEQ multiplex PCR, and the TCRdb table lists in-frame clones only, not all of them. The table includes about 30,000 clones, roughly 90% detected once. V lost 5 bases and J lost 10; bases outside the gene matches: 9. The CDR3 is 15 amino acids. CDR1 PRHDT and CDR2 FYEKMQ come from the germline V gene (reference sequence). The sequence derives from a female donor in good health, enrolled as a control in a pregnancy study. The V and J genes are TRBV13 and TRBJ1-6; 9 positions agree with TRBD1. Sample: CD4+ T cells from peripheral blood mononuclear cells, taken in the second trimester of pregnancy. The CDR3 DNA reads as TGTGCCAGCAGCATGGGACAGGGAAGGGAGTCACCCCTCCACTTT. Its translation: CASSMGQGRESPLHF.